One sample yielded the 17 T cell receptor beta chains listed below, sequenced in a study of blood T cell repertoires in COVID-19. Some clones are missing from TCRdb's copy, which holds only in-frame ones; the method was immunoSEQ multiplex PCR. The table records some 150,000 clones, about 80% of them present only once. Sample: peripheral blood. These receptors all come from a man between 65 and 79 years old with acute or convalescent COVID-19.

Turning to this clone: At one end the junction does not follow the germline gene, possibly because of a read error. The rearrangement links TRBV19 to TRBJ2-7; 11 bases fit TRBD1. The germline gives CDR1 LNHDA, CDR2 SQIVND (reference sequence). The CDR3 is 13 residues long. The CDR3 sequence is CASSTGQGEVPFF. The CDR3 DNA is TGTGCCAGTAGTACGGGACAGGGGGAGGTTCCGTTCTTC.

V is TRBV28 and J is TRBJ1-1, with D tentatively TRBD1 (5 bases). The CDR3 has 14 amino acids. Germline CDR1 is MDHEN and CDR2 is SYDVKM. The V end lost 10 bases, the J end lost 1 base, and 16 bases lay between the germline ends. CDR3 protein: CATRTWGKNTEAFF. The DNA for the CDR3 is TGTGCCACCCGAACATGGGGCAAGAACACTGAAGCTTTCTTT.

This chain joins TRBV7-9 and TRBJ2-1; a weak D match, TRBD2 (6 bases). V lost 5 bases and J lost 5, with 13 bases in between. The CDR3 extends over 14 amino acids. Germline lookup yields CDR1 SEHNR and CDR2 FQNEAQ (reference sequence). CDR3 loop: CASSRLEANNEQFF. DNA for the CDR3: TGTGCCAGCAGCCGACTAGAGGCTAACAATGAGCAGTTCTTC.

The chain employs TRBV29-1 and TRBJ1-2; 7 bases map to TRBD1. Trimming took 6 bases from V and 4 from J; bases not matched to a gene: 8. The CDR3 totals 13 residues. Germline CDR1 and CDR2: SQVTM and ANQGSEA. The CDR3 spells CSVATGYGYGYTF. CDR3 sequence (DNA): TGCAGCGTAGCGACAGGGTATGGCTATGGCTACACCTTC. Full variable domain (missing parts from reference TRBV29-1 and TRBJ1-2): SAVISQKPSRDICQRGTSLTIQCQVDSQVTMMFWYRQQPGQSLTLIATANQGSEATYESGFVIDKFPISRPNLTFSTLTVSNMSPEDSSIYLCSVATGYGYGYTFGSGTRLTVV.

The table lists this clone with a few counts. This chain joins TRBV5-4 and TRBJ2-3; D gene ambiguous. Germline lookup yields CDR1 SGHNT and CDR2 YYREEE (reference sequence). The CDR3 totals 18 residues. Trimming removed 0 bases from V and 0 bases from J, with 17 bases in between. CDR3 loop: CASSLGLVALPSTDTQYF. CDR3 bases: TGTGCCAGCAGCTTGGGGTTAGTCGCCCTGCCTAGCACAGATACGCAGTATTTT.

This rearrangement joins TRBV7-9 to TRBJ2-3, with 10 bases that match TRBD2. V dropped 2 bases and J dropped 4; count of bases not matched to a gene: 0. The CDR3 spans 14 residues. Looked up from germline, CDR1 is SEHNR and CDR2 is FQNEAQ (reference sequence). As DNA, the CDR3 is TGTGCCAGCAGCTTACTAGCGGGGGCAGATACGCAGTATTTT. Its protein is CASSLLAGADTQYF.

J is TRBJ2-2 and V is TRBV7-8, with TRBD1 matching over 8 bases. The CDR3 loop spans 14 amino acids. CDR1 is SGHVS, CDR2 FQNEAQ, per germline. V gave up 5 bases and J gave up 6 bases; unmatched junction bases: 5. The CDR3 nucleotides read TGTGCCAGCAGCGTAGACAGGGGTCCCGGGGAGCTGTTTTTT. Residues: CASSVDRGPGELFF.

J is TRBJ1-6 and V is TRBV2; a weak D match, TRBD1 (6 bases). In germline, CDR1 is SNHLY, CDR2 FYNNEI. The ends were cut back, 6 bases at V and 0 bases at J, with 18 bases in the middle. The CDR3 loop spans 18 amino acids. The chain's CDR3 is CASSREGQRSSYNSPLHF. The CDR3 DNA reads TGTGCCAGCAGCCGAGAAGGACAGCGAAGCTCCTATAATTCACCCCTCCACTTT.

The CDR3 sequence is CASSSLLGAQNSNQPQHF. CDR3 coding DNA: TGTGCCAGCAGTTCCCTTTTAGGGGCTCAAAATAGCAATCAGCCCCAGCATTTT. The chain employs TRBV28 and TRBJ1-5; D might be TRBD1 (5 bases). V lost 4 bases to trimming and J lost 0 bases, with 19 bases between them. The CDR3 sequence is 18 residues long. CDR1 is MDHEN, CDR2 SYDVKM, per germline.

The CDR3 coding sequence is TGTGCCAGTAGTATGAGCTCGGCCTCGGGGGAAGAGACCCAGTACTTC. Its protein is CASSMSSASGEETQYF. V usage is TRBV19 and J usage is TRBJ2-5, with D perhaps matching TRBD2 (6 bases). Trimming cost V 3 bases and J 3 bases, with 17 bases left between them. CDR1 is LNHDA and CDR2 is SQIVND in the germline V gene (reference sequence). The CDR3 runs 16 residues.

CDR3 nucleotide sequence: TGTGCCAGCAGCCAGCGGACTAGCGGGAGAATGGACAATGAGCAGTTCTTC. Translated: CASSQRTSGRMDNEQFF. This sequence joins TRBV3-1 (or the pseudogene TRBV3-2) and TRBJ2-1; the match to TRBD2 covers 13 bases. The CDR3 contains 17 residues. V lost 3 bases and J lost 5; bases outside the gene matches: 7. Germline CDR1 LGHDT, CDR2 YNNKEL (reference sequence).

The chain links TRBV5-5 to TRBJ2-7, with D perhaps TRBD1 or TRBD2 (6 bases each). Germline CDR1 is SGHKS and CDR2 is YYEKEE (reference sequence). The CDR3 sequence is 13 residues long. V lost 4 bases to trimming and J lost 5 bases, with 13 bases between them. The CDR3 coding sequence is TGTGCCAGCAGCCTGGGGGGCAGGGACGAGCAGTACTTC. Translation gives CASSLGGRDEQYF.

This chain uses TRBV4-1 with TRBJ1-6, with D possibly being TRBD1 (5 bases). Germline CDR1 reads MGHRA; CDR2 reads YSYEKL. The CDR3 length is 16 residues. V lost 5 bases and J lost 7, with 18 bases in between. The CDR3: CASSEGRGRSNSPLHF. In DNA form, the CDR3 reads TGCGCCAGCAGCGAAGGGAGGGGACGAAGCAATTCACCCCTCCACTTT.

The chain uses TRBV29-1 and TRBJ2-7, with D possibly being TRBD1 (5 bases). Trimming shortened V by 4 bases and J by 6 bases, and 16 bases separated the two germline ends. CDR3 length: 13 residues. Germline CDR1 is SQVTM and CDR2 is ANQGSEA. The CDR3 spells CSVVVAGNSEQYF. The CDR3 bases are TGCAGCGTTGTAGTAGCAGGGAATTCCGAGCAGTACTTC.

V usage is TRBV25-1 and J usage is TRBJ1-6, with a possible D match to TRBD1 (6 bases). The CDR3 extends over 15 amino acids. The germline V and J ends were trimmed by 10 bases and 7 bases, with 20 bases remaining between them. CDR1 is MGHDK, CDR2 SYGVNS, per germline. This CDR3 reads CATRGRDGGNSPLHF. DNA of the CDR3: TGTGCCACCAGGGGCAGGGACGGGGGGAATTCACCCCTCCACTTT.

The genes are TRBV2 and TRBJ2-2; a weak D match, TRBD1 (5 bases). CDR3 length equals 16 residues. Deletions cut 3 bases from V and 4 bases from J, with 15 bases between. In germline, CDR1 is SNHLY, CDR2 FYNNEI. Here the CDR3 reads CASSEIQGARTGELFF. The CDR3 coding sequence is TGTGCCAGCAGTGAGATCCAAGGGGCCCGCACCGGGGAGCTGTTTTTT.

CDR3 nucleotides: TGTGCCATCAGTGAGGGAGACTATGGCTACACCTTC. This encodes CAISEGDYGYTF. This chain links TRBV10-3 with TRBJ1-2; D gene uncertain. This CDR3 is built from 12 residues. Germline CDR1 reads ENHRY; CDR2 reads SYGVKD. V was cut by 2 bases and J by 3 bases, with 4 bases left in between.